These 13 T cell receptor beta chains originate from one sample sequenced in a study of CD8 T cells in ankylosing spondylitis. MiXCR, run by TCRdb on the 5' RACE reads, gives a single entry per CDR3 protein. This table holds around 210,000 distinct CDR3 sequences, approximately 7.6% found once. Sequencing used blood, either unsorted or a sorted T cell fraction (not recorded which). All receptors derive from a female donor with ankylosing spondylitis or in good health (not recorded which).

In its sample, this clonotype was seen many times. The chain links TRBV12-3 or TRBV12-4 to TRBJ2-3, with 10 positions matching TRBD2. This CDR3 is 17 amino acids long. The trim removed 9 bases at V and 6 bases at J, leaving 18 bases unmatched. CDR3 residues: CARPTGTSVPASDTQYF. The CDR3 bases are TGTGCCAGGCCTACCGGGACTAGCGTACCTGCGTCGGATACGCAGTATTTT.

This clonotype was seen more than once but under ten times. The chain has TRBV12-3 or TRBV12-4 and TRBJ1-2; D not certain. V was trimmed by 6 bases and J by 6 bases, leaving 14 bases between them. The CDR3 spans 13 residues. The CDR3 sequence: CASSRGPEDGYTF. The CDR3 coding sequence is TGTGCCAGCAGCCGCGGCCCGGAGGATGGCTACACCTTC.

In its sample, this clonotype was seen many times. The chain combines TRBV20-1 with TRBJ2-1; 10 nucleotides line up with TRBD2. Trimming at V came to 1 base and at J to 8 bases, leaving 8 bases not matched to a gene. From germline, CDR1 is DFQATT and CDR2 SNEGSKA (reference sequence). The length of the CDR3 is 15 residues. The CDR3 spells CSARAPSGRGDEQFF. The DNA for the CDR3 is TGCAGTGCTAGAGCCCCTAGCGGGAGAGGCGATGAGCAGTTCTTC.

As for this clonotype: A clone one base away is much larger, so this may be a read error. The chain recombines TRBV10-3 with TRBJ2-7; D may be TRBD2 (6 bases). The CDR3 extends over 15 amino acids. Germline assignment: CDR1 ENHRY and CDR2 SYGVKD. CDR3 coding DNA: TGTACCATCAGTGAGTCAGTAGCGGTGACCTACGAGCAGTACTTC. Protein sequence: CTISESVAVTYEQYF.

In its sample, this clonotype was seen many times. This chain connects TRBV10-2 to TRBJ2-5, with 11 positions matching TRBD2. CDR3 length: 17 amino acids. V shed 3 bases, J shed 5 bases, and the junction held 11 bases outside the gene matches. Germline assignment: CDR1 WSHSY and CDR2 SAAADI. The CDR3 protein is CASSDRATSGIGETQYF. DNA of the CDR3: TGCGCCAGCAGTGATCGCGCGACTAGCGGGATTGGGGAGACCCAGTACTTC.

Ten or more counts support this clonotype. The V call is TRBV9, the J call TRBJ2-1; no definite D call. There are 15 residues in the CDR3. CDR1 SGDLS and CDR2 YYNGEE come from the germline V gene. The V gene lost 2 bases and the J gene lost 7 bases, with 16 bases spanning the gap. Here the CDR3 reads CASSVDVGSANEQFF. CDR3 coding DNA: TGTGCCAGCAGCGTGGATGTCGGATCAGCGAATGAGCAGTTCTTC.

This clonotype occurred many times. The CDR3 loop reads CASSYSLQGGVNTEAFF. The CDR3 bases are TGTGCCAGCAGTTACTCGCTACAGGGTGGTGTGAACACTGAAGCTTTCTTT. The V and J genes are TRBV6-2 or TRBV6-3 and TRBJ1-1, with D perhaps matching TRBD1 (6 bases). The CDR3 sequence is 17 residues long. Germline lookup yields CDR1 MNHEY and CDR2 SVGEGT. V shed 0 bases and J shed 0 bases, with 14 bases lying between them.

This clonotype was counted ten times or more. The J gene is TRBJ1-6, the V gene TRBV5-6; tentative D call: TRBD1 (5 bases). The CDR3 runs 16 residues. The V gene lost 3 bases and the J gene lost 5 bases, with 15 bases spanning the gap. From germline, CDR1 is SGHDT and CDR2 YYEEEE. CDR3 nucleotides: TGTGCCAGCAGCTCGTCCGGGACGACCGATAATTCACCCCTCCACTTT. Translating it yields CASSSSGTTDNSPLHF.

This clonotype was counted at least ten times. The chain uses TRBV20-1 and TRBJ2-1, with D possibly being TRBD1 (5 bases). Trimming left V 3 bases short and J 8 bases short, with 14 bases between. CDR3 size: 13 residues. Germline V gene data show CDR1 as DFQATT and CDR2 as SNEGSKA (reference sequence). CDR3 amino acids: CSASWDSRDEQFF. The CDR3 DNA reads as TGCAGTGCTAGCTGGGATAGCAGGGATGAGCAGTTCTTC.

This clonotype was seen more than once but under ten times. The junction does not match germline at one end; this may be a read error. The chain employs TRBV4-3 and TRBJ1-5, with D uncertain. The V gene's germline CDR1 is LGHNA and CDR2 YSLEER. This CDR3 has 15 amino acids. The CDR3, as DNA: TGCGCCAGCAGCCAAGATCTCGGAGGGAATCAGTCCCAGCATTTT. Protein sequence: CASSQDLGGNQSQHF.

This clonotype was picked up many times. The genes are TRBV5-1 and TRBJ1-1; no definite D call. The V gene lost 3 bases and the J gene lost 2 bases, with 11 bases spanning the gap. The CDR3 is 14 amino acids. Germline CDR1 is SGHRS and CDR2 is YFSETQ. The CDR3: CASSYEHRNTEAFF. The CDR3 bases are TGCGCCAGCAGCTACGAACACCGCAACACTGAAGCTTTCTTT.

The chain joins TRBV7-9 to TRBJ2-7, with TRBD1 identical over 9 bases. Looked up from germline, CDR1 is SEHNR and CDR2 is FQNEAQ (reference sequence). V lost 1 base, J lost 5 bases, and 9 bases stayed unmatched. The length of the CDR3 is 16 residues. The CDR3 spells CASSLVEGQGEDEQYF. In DNA, the CDR3 is TGTGCCAGCAGCTTAGTTGAGGGACAGGGTGAGGACGAGCAGTACTTC.

The rearrangement links TRBV4-3 to TRBJ2-7; D is undetermined. In germline, CDR1 is LGHNA, CDR2 YSLEER. Trimming took 4 bases from V and 0 from J, leaving 13 bases between them. This CDR3 spans 15 amino acids. The DNA of the CDR3 is TGCGCCAGCAGCCTATCGATGGGTAGCTCCTACGAGCAGTACTTC. This gives the protein CASSLSMGSSYEQYF.